The 6 T cell receptor beta chains in this list originate from one sample, sequenced in a study of CD8 T cells in ankylosing spondylitis (dated by TCRdb to the late 2010s). The library was generated by 5' RACE. The sequencing machine was an Illumina HiSeq 2500. TCRdb reran the public reads through fastp at Q25 and MiXCR, keeping productive beta chains. For every CDR3 protein sequence, its rows merge into one entry that carries the most common genes and DNA. The sample table lists a few hundred thousand distinct CDR3 sequences, more than 15% of them with a count of one. 25% to 40% of the sample is taken by the ten largest. The sequenced sample was blood, either unsorted or a sorted T cell fraction (not recorded which). Receptor source: a male donor with ankylosing spondylitis or in good health (not recorded which).

The V gene is TRBV9, the J gene TRBJ2-2; 8 bases fit TRBD2. CDR1 and CDR2 (germline): SGDLS, YYNGEE. This CDR3 has 15 residues. Germline trimming cut 4 bases from V and 4 bases from J; bases unmatched to any gene: 6. In DNA form, the CDR3 reads TGTGCCAGCAGCATCCTAGCGGGTGGCACCGGGGAGCTGTTTTTT. This codes for CASSILAGGTGELFF.

V and J are TRBV27 and TRBJ2-7, with D possibly TRBD1 on 5 matching bases. V was trimmed by 3 bases and J by 3 bases, leaving 15 bases between them. Germline values: CDR1 MNHEY, CDR2 SMNVEV (reference sequence). The CDR3 runs 15 residues. Written as DNA, the CDR3 is TGTGCCAGCAGTTTGGTGGGGCAGACCATCTACGAGCAGTACTTC. It translates to CASSLVGQTIYEQYF.

This clonotype has only a few counts. The chain employs TRBV13 and TRBJ2-2; D is ambiguous. Per germline, CDR1 PRHDT and CDR2 FYEKMQ (reference sequence). Trimming pared 6 bases from V and 6 bases from J, leaving 8 bases between. The CDR3 loop spans 12 amino acids. The CDR3 loop reads CASRSLSGELFF. CDR3 DNA: TGTGCCAGCAGATCACTTTCCGGGGAGCTGTTTTTT.

In nucleotides, the CDR3 is TGCAGTGCTAGGGCCCTTATGGGGCCCACAGATACGCAGTATTTT. It is translated as CSARALMGPTDTQYF. This sequence joins TRBV20-1 and TRBJ2-3, with D perhaps matching TRBD1 (5 bases). This CDR3 is 15 amino acids long. CDR1 and CDR2 (germline): DFQATT, SNEGSKA (reference sequence). V lost 3 bases, J lost 2 bases, and 15 bases lay in between.

The rearrangement links TRBV20-1 to TRBJ2-1; D possibly corresponds to TRBD2 (6 bases). Germline lookup yields CDR1 DFQATT and CDR2 SNEGSKA (reference sequence). The CDR3 has 13 residues. V lost 4 bases, J lost 7 bases, and 14 bases lay in between. The CDR3, as DNA: TGCAGTGCTATTAAGCGGGTAGAAAATGAGCAGTTCTTC. Its translation is CSAIKRVENEQFF.

In its sample, this clonotype was seen a few times. The genes are TRBV9 and TRBJ2-7; 10 nucleotides align to TRBD1. J lost 6 bases, V lost 2 bases, and 5 bases had no gene match. Germline lookup yields CDR1 SGDLS and CDR2 YYNGEE. The CDR3 length is 14 residues. CDR3 residues: CASSVSTGGSEQYF. CDR3 in DNA: TGTGCCAGCAGCGTTTCGACAGGGGGCTCCGAGCAGTACTTC.